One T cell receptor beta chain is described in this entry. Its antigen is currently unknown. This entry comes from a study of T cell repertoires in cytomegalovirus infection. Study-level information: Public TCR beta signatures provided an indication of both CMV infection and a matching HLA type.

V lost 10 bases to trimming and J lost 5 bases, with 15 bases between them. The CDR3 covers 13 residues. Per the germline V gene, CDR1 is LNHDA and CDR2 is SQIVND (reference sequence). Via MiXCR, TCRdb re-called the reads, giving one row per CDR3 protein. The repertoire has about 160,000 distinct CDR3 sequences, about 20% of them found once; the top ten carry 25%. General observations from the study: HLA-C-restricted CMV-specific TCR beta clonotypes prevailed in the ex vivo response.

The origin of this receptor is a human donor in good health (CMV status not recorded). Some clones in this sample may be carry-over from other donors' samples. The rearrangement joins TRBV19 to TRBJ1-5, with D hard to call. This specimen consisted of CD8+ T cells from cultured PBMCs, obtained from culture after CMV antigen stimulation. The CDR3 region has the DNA TGTGCCACCCGGGCCGCGGGTCATCAGCCCCAGCATTTT. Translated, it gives CATRAAGHQPQHF.